The next 15 T cell receptor beta chains were all read from a single sample in a study of T-cell memory formation after mild COVID-19. In TCRdb, the 5' RACE reads were re-called with MiXCR into one record per CDR3 protein. Of under 35,000 distinct CDR3 sequences in the sample, under 25% are singletons; the top ten hold about 1.5%. The sample was PBMCs or a T cell subset sorted from them (not recorded which). All receptors come from an adult who had mild COVID-19 (a few samples of this study predate the infection). Cell type and time point are not known.

This clonotype was counted ten times or more. The chain has TRBV10-2 and TRBJ2-3; TRBD1 matches 8 bases. This CDR3 is 14 amino acids long. Germline lookup yields CDR1 WSHSY and CDR2 SAAADI. V lost 7 bases and J lost 1; bases outside the gene matches: 4. The CDR3 sequence is CASTGTGRTDTQYF. Here the CDR3 DNA reads TGCGCCAGCACCGGGACAGGACGCACAGATACGCAGTATTTT.

The V call is TRBV7-3, the J call TRBJ2-1, with 12 positions matching TRBD2. V was clipped by 3 bases and J by 4 bases; unmatched bases: 1. Looked up from germline, CDR1 is SGHTA and CDR2 is FQGTGA. This CDR3 region has 15 residues. The chain's CDR3 is CASSLGTSGYNEQFF. The CDR3 nucleotides read TGTGCCAGCAGCTTGGGGACTAGCGGGTACAATGAGCAGTTCTTC.

This clonotype has at least ten counts. This sequence joins TRBV20-1 and TRBJ1-5; possible D gene TRBD1, 6 bases. Trimming removed 5 bases from V and 1 base from J, with 12 bases in between. The germline gives CDR1 DFQATT, CDR2 SNEGSKA (reference sequence). CDR3 length equals 14 residues. CDR3 sequence (DNA): TGCAGTGCTTCACAGGGTGCGAGCAATCAGCCCCAGCATTTT. This sequence encodes CSASQGASNQPQHF.

J is TRBJ2-1 and V is TRBV5-1; TRBD2 matches 7 bases. The CDR3 runs 14 residues. V was pared by 5 bases and J by 7 bases, with 9 bases of the junction left unmatched. The germline CDR1 and CDR2 sequences are SGHRS and YFSETQ. CDR3 sequence reads: CASREETSPNEQFF. DNA for the CDR3: TGCGCCAGCAGAGAGGAGACTAGCCCAAATGAGCAGTTCTTC.

The V and J genes are TRBV6-2 or TRBV6-3 and TRBJ2-2; no definite D call. Germline CDR1 and CDR2: MNHEY and SVGEGT. Trimming removed 0 bases from V and 7 bases from J, with 6 bases in between. This CDR3 has 13 amino acids. This chain's CDR3 is CASSYSESGELFF. The CDR3 region has the DNA TGTGCCAGCAGTTACTCGGAGAGCGGGGAGCTGTTTTTT.

This clonotype appeared a few times. The J gene is TRBJ2-5, the V gene TRBV7-2; the match to TRBD2 covers 13 bases. CDR1 SGHTA and CDR2 FQGNSA come from the germline V gene. J was trimmed by 5 bases and V by 4 bases; bases with no gene match: 13. This CDR3 comprises 18 residues. The CDR3 spells CASSSDPGLAGRRETQYF. The CDR3 DNA is TGTGCCAGCAGCTCAGATCCGGGACTAGCGGGAAGAAGGGAGACCCAGTACTTC. Looking up the rest from reference TRBV7-2 and TRBJ2-5 gives the full variable domain: GAGVSQSPSNKVTEKGKDVELRCDPISGHTALYWYRQSLGQGLEFLIYFQGNSAPDKSGLPSDRFSAERTGGSVSTLTIQRTQQEDSAVYLCASSSDPGLAGRRETQYFGPGTRLLVL.

This chain joins TRBV20-1 and TRBJ2-2, with TRBD2 matching 7 bases. V lost 1 base to trimming and J lost 5 bases; unmatched junction nucleotides: 10. Germline lookup yields CDR1 DFQATT and CDR2 SNEGSKA (reference sequence). The length of the CDR3 is 16 residues. The CDR3 sequence is CSARGAGPSQTGELFF. CDR3 nucleotide sequence: TGCAGTGCTAGAGGAGCGGGACCTAGCCAGACCGGGGAGCTGTTTTTT.

The chain links TRBV5-1 to TRBJ2-1; 11 bases match TRBD2. The V gene end was trimmed by 4 bases and the J gene end by 4 bases; junction bases not matched to a gene: 10. The germline gives CDR1 SGHRS, CDR2 YFSETQ. The CDR3 runs 17 residues. CDR3 in amino acids: CASSPSSGGATYNEQFF. The DNA of the CDR3 is TGCGCCAGCAGCCCAAGTAGCGGGGGGGCGACTTACAATGAGCAGTTCTTC.

This clonotype was seen repeatedly, ten times or more. The chain combines TRBV6-5 with TRBJ1-1; D remains unclear. Per germline, CDR1 MNHEY and CDR2 SVGAGI. The CDR3 runs to 13 residues. Deletions cut 4 bases from V and 1 base from J, with 7 bases between. The CDR3 nucleotides read TGTGCCAGCAGTTTACGAGGGAACACTGAAGCTTTCTTT. Its translation is CASSLRGNTEAFF.

This CDR3 is CASSSRGYTEAFF. CDR3 sequence (DNA): TGTGCCAGCAGCTCCAGGGGCTACACTGAAGCTTTCTTT. The J gene is TRBJ1-1, the V gene TRBV5-5; the D gene is possibly TRBD1 (6 bases). CDR3 length: 13 amino acids. Trimming left V 3 bases short and J 3 bases short, with 9 bases between. Germline CDR1 and CDR2: SGHKS and YYEKEE (reference sequence).

The CDR3 spells CASSEGGVTSGSNEQFF. Written as DNA, the CDR3 is TGTGCCAGCAGTGAAGGAGGTGTCACTAGCGGGAGCAATGAGCAGTTCTTC. The J gene is TRBJ2-1, the V gene TRBV2; 11 bases align to TRBD2. Looked up from germline, CDR1 is SNHLY and CDR2 is FYNNEI. This CDR3 is 17 amino acids long. Trimming cost V 1 base and J 6 bases; bases outside gene matches: 8.

Many counts were recorded for this clonotype. V usage is TRBV5-5 and J usage is TRBJ2-7, with D possibly being TRBD1 (5 bases). CDR1 and CDR2 from the germline V gene are SGHKS and YYEKEE (reference sequence). The ends were cut back, 0 bases at V and 3 bases at J, with 16 bases in the middle. The CDR3 contains 16 residues. The CDR3: CASSLAVGPQGYEQYF. CDR3 DNA: TGTGCCAGCAGCTTGGCCGTAGGACCGCAGGGCTACGAGCAGTACTTC.

In this sample, this clonotype turned up many times. The chain has TRBV6-5 and TRBJ1-1, with TRBD1 matching over 8 bases. Trimming removed 4 bases from V and 4 bases from J; junction bases left unmatched: 5. CDR1 and CDR2 from the germline V gene are MNHEY and SVGAGI. This CDR3 comprises 14 residues. The CDR3 DNA follows: TGTGCCAGCAGTTCCCCCAGGGGGCTCACTGAAGCTTTCTTT. Its translation: CASSSPRGLTEAFF.

This clonotype was found many times. The rearrangement links TRBV20-1 to TRBJ2-3; 8 bases line up with TRBD2. The CDR3 has 15 residues. V was clipped by 6 bases and J by 1 base; unmatched bases: 9. Germline CDR1 and CDR2: DFQATT and SNEGSKA (reference sequence). CDR3 region: CSAKRDSGGTDTQYF. For the CDR3, the DNA is TGCAGTGCCAAACGCGATAGCGGGGGCACAGATACGCAGTATTTT.

In its sample, this clonotype was seen many times. The chain recombines TRBV4-3 with TRBJ2-3, with 11 bases fitting TRBD2. V trimming: 0 bases; J trimming: 6 bases; junction bases outside the gene matches: 17. Germline CDR1 LGHNA, CDR2 YSLEER. The CDR3 has 20 residues. CDR3: CASSQDYLGALAGGADTQYF. CDR3 DNA: TGCGCCAGCAGCCAAGATTACTTAGGAGCTTTAGCGGGAGGGGCGGATACGCAGTATTTT.